These 9 T cell receptor beta chains were all obtained from the same sample, sequenced in a study of blood T cell repertoires in COVID-19. Libraries were prepared by immunoSEQ multiplex PCR; TCRdb keeps only in-frame clonotypes and omits some of them. The sample lists a few hundred thousand clones; 70% to 90% were seen once. The sample taken for sequencing was PBMCs or T cells enriched from blood (not recorded which). The receptors come from a young woman who had recovered from COVID-19.

The J gene is TRBJ1-1, the V gene TRBV18, with no clear D. Germline V gene lookup returns CDR1 KGHSH and CDR2 LQKENI. This CDR3 region has 13 residues. Deletions cut 2 bases from V and 8 bases from J, with 12 bases between. CDR3 nucleotide sequence: TGTGCCAGCTCACCAGTACAGACCTTCGAAGCTTTCTTT. Its protein is CASSPVQTFEAFF.

The chain joins TRBV9 to TRBJ2-3; weak D call: TRBD2 (6 bases). Trimming left V 4 bases short and J 0 bases short, with 15 bases between. CDR1 and CDR2 (germline): SGDLS, YYNGEE. The CDR3 is made up of 16 amino acids. The CDR3 DNA follows: TGTGCCAGCAGCCCGCCCCGGCGGGGTAGCACAGATACGCAGTATTTT. Translation gives CASSPPRRGSTDTQYF.

The chain recombines TRBV12-3 or TRBV12-4 with TRBJ1-5, with 9 bases that match TRBD1. This CDR3 has 13 residues. V shed 7 bases, J shed 6 bases, and the junction held 4 bases outside the gene matches. The chain's CDR3 is CASTGQGTQPQHF. The CDR3 nucleotides read TGTGCCAGCACCGGACAGGGGACTCAGCCCCAGCATTTT.

This chain connects TRBV28 to TRBJ2-7; possible D gene TRBD2, 6 bases. V shed 6 bases and J shed 4 bases, with 16 bases lying between them. CDR1 and CDR2 (germline): MDHEN, SYDVKM. The CDR3 length is 14 residues. CDR3 sequence reads: CASRFPGEGYEQYF. In nucleotides, the CDR3 is TGTGCCAGCAGGTTTCCGGGAGAAGGATACGAGCAGTACTTC.

This clone was counted between two and nine times. The V and J genes are TRBV2 and TRBJ1-4; D ambiguous. Looked up from germline, CDR1 is SNHLY and CDR2 is FYNNEI. The CDR3 covers 14 residues. V gave up 5 bases and J gave up 4 bases, with 11 bases separating them. The CDR3 loop is CASSPVLLNEKLFF. The CDR3 DNA follows: TGTGCCAGCAGTCCAGTACTACTTAATGAAAAACTGTTTTTT.

The CDR3 sequence: CASSLTSSYEQYF. Written as DNA, the CDR3 is TGTGCCAGCAGCCTTACCAGCTCCTACGAGCAGTACTTC. The chain combines TRBV3-1 (or the pseudogene TRBV3-2) with TRBJ2-7; D ambiguous. There are 13 residues in the CDR3. The ends were cut back, 4 bases at V and 0 bases at J, with 7 bases in the middle. The germline gives CDR1 LGHDT, CDR2 YNNKEL (reference sequence).

V and J are TRBV28 and TRBJ2-7, with 8 bases matching TRBD1. Germline V lookup: CDR1 MDHEN, CDR2 SYDVKM. V shed 4 bases and J 6 bases; nucleotides not matched to a gene: 8. This CDR3 is built from 14 residues. The CDR3 loop reads CASSSPGQASEQYF. As DNA, the CDR3 is TGTGCCAGCAGTTCCCCGGGACAGGCTAGCGAGCAGTACTTC.

This clone came up a few times. This rearrangement joins TRBV30 to TRBJ1-1, with D uncertain. CDR3 length: 13 residues. V lost 5 bases and J 1 base, leaving 11 bases between the germline ends. Per the germline V gene, CDR1 is GTSNPN and CDR2 is SVGIG (reference sequence). The CDR3 DNA sequence: TGTGCCTGGGGAAGAACACCGAACACTGAAGCTTTCTTT. Translation gives CAWGRTPNTEAFF.

The chain employs TRBV6-6 and TRBJ1-1, with TRBD1 matching 7 bases. This CDR3 has 13 residues. Germline values: CDR1 MNHNY, CDR2 SVGAGI (reference sequence). Trimming removed 7 bases from V and 6 bases from J; junction bases left unmatched: 8. CDR3 nucleotides: TGTGCCAGCAACCTAGGGGGCGCGTCTGAAGCTTTCTTT. It codes for CASNLGGASEAFF.